This TCR beta chain derives from a study of shared clonotypes between healthy human individuals. Study-wide results and caveats: Clonotypes that were shared across a handful of donors made up approximately 5% of naive CD4 clonotypes.

Deep-level running was used for the assay. Some clones are missing from TCRdb's copy, which holds only in-frame ones; the method was immunoSEQ multiplex PCR. The sample contains 1,400,000 or so clones, approximately 98.5% of which appear only once. Trimming pared 6 bases from V and 3 bases from J, leaving 14 bases between. Germline loops: CDR1 MNHEY, CDR2 SMNVEV (reference sequence). The CDR3 is made up of 14 amino acids. Note on this clone: As yet, its antigen is unknown.

The clonotype comes from a young man in good health. Sequencing was carried out using naive CD4+ T cells sorted from blood. Subset reported: CD45RA+ positively selected. V gene TRBV27 combines with J gene TRBJ1-2; D possibly corresponds to TRBD1 (5 bases). The CDR3: CASRRTRNHYGYTF. The DNA of the CDR3 is TGTGCCAGCAGAAGGACACGAAATCACTATGGCTACACCTTC.